The 24 T cell receptor beta chains reported below all come from one sample, sequenced in a study of T cells in Graves' hyperthyroidism and ophthalmopathy. RNA transcripts served as the template for amplifying TCR beta CDR3 regions. During a first-round RT-PCR of the TCR CDR3, the HTBI primer set was used. TCRdb re-called the multiplex PCR reads through MiXCR, storing one row per CDR3 protein. Among around 55,000 distinct CDR3 sequences listed, around half were seen once. The source material was blood. The receptor source for this set is a woman between 45 and 60 years old with Graves' ophthalmopathy.

Remarks on this clonotype: A clone one base away is much larger, so this may be a read error. Here the CDR3 DNA reads TGCGCCAGCAGCCAAGAAGGACAGGAGGTCTACGAGCAGTACTTC. This codes for CASSQEGQEVYEQYF. The genes are TRBV4-3 and TRBJ2-7; TRBD1 aligns across 7 bases. The CDR3 runs 15 residues. Germline V CDR1 and CDR2: LGHNA, YSLEER. V gave up 0 bases and J gave up 3 bases; unmatched junction bases: 5.

This clonotype was detected many times. The CDR3 region has the DNA TGTGCCAGCAGCTTAGCGCCGGAGGTAGGTCAGCCCCAGCATTTT. This codes for CASSLAPEVGQPQHF. This sequence joins TRBV7-6 and TRBJ1-5; D not resolved. The CDR3 consists of 15 residues. Per germline, CDR1 SGHVS and CDR2 FNYEAQ. The V end lost 0 bases, the J end lost 6 bases, and 12 bases lay between the germline ends.

This clonotype was detected only a few times. A much bigger clone sits one base away, suggesting this may be a read error. V gene TRBV6-4 combines with J gene TRBJ2-6; unclear D gene. Germline CDR1 is MRHNA and CDR2 is SNTAGT. V dropped 4 bases and J dropped 0 bases, with 13 bases sitting between them. The CDR3 sequence is 17 residues long. The CDR3 DNA is TGTGCCAGCAGTGGCTCGGCCAGAAGCTCTGGGGCCAACGTCCTGACTTTC. It encodes CASSGSARSSGANVLTF.

This clonotype appeared a single time. The chain couples TRBV7-2 to TRBJ2-1, with 10 nucleotides matching TRBD1. The V and J ends lost 1 base and 9 bases, in that order; junction bases with no gene match: 9. This CDR3 is 16 amino acids long. Per the germline V gene, CDR1 is SGHTA and CDR2 is FQGNSA. The CDR3 DNA follows: TGTGCCAGCAGCTTAGAGACAGGGGGCTACCTCATTGAGCAGTTCTTC. This codes for CASSLETGGYLIEQFF.

The chain employs TRBV30 and TRBJ2-3; D is unresolved. The CDR3 contains 13 residues. Trimming took off 0 bases at V and 10 bases at J, with 14 bases between the two ends. Germline V CDR1 and CDR2: GTSNPN, SVGIG (reference sequence). The CDR3 region is CAWSVRREDAQYF. In DNA, the CDR3 is TGTGCCTGGAGTGTACGTCGTGAGGATGCGCAGTATTTT.

This clonotype came up many times. The CDR3 loop reads CASSYGLETQYF. Here the CDR3 DNA reads TGTGCCAGCAGTTACGGCCTGGAGACCCAGTACTTC. The gene calls are TRBV6-2 or TRBV6-3 and TRBJ2-5; D unresolved. V was trimmed by 2 bases and J by 5 bases, leaving 6 bases between them. CDR1 is MNHEY, CDR2 SVGEGT, per germline. The CDR3 runs to 12 residues.

This clonotype was found many times. This rearrangement joins TRBV6-5 to TRBJ2-2; 7 nucleotides match TRBD1. With V trimmed by 6 bases and J by 4 bases, 2 bases remained unmatched. Germline V gene lookup returns CDR1 MNHEY and CDR2 SVGAGI. The CDR3 runs to 13 residues. The CDR3 DNA reads as TGTGCCAGCAGCACAGGGGTCACCGGGGAGCTGTTTTTT. The encoded protein is CASSTGVTGELFF.

On this clonotype: Possible read error: a much larger clone is one base away. This chain links TRBV6-6 with TRBJ2-1; D assignment may be TRBD1 or TRBD2 (5 bases each). Trimming shortened V by 0 bases and J by 9 bases, and 18 bases separated the two germline ends. The CDR3 spans 16 residues. Germline CDR1 MNHNY, CDR2 SVGAGI (reference sequence). The CDR3 region is CASSYSGRDEDSEQFF. DNA of the CDR3: TGTGCCAGCAGTTACTCAGGCCGGGACGAAGACAGTGAGCAGTTCTTC.

This clonotype was seen many times. CDR3 nucleotides: TGCAGTGCTAGAGAACGCGGTAGCGTGGCCTCAGATACGCAGTATTTT. It is translated as CSARERGSVASDTQYF. This chain uses TRBV20-1 with TRBJ2-3; maybe TRBD2 (5 bases). The CDR3 covers 16 residues. V shed 0 bases and J shed 4 bases, with 17 bases lying between them. Germline V gene data show CDR1 as DFQATT and CDR2 as SNEGSKA (reference sequence).

This chain uses TRBV20-1 with TRBJ1-5; D gene ambiguous. CDR1 is DFQATT, CDR2 SNEGSKA, per germline (reference sequence). V was shortened by 0 bases and J by 4 bases, with 22 bases between the two germline ends. The CDR3 length is 18 residues. CDR3 nucleotides: TGCAGTGCTAGAGATCCGGGGTATCCCGCCGGCGTTAATCAGCCCCAGCATTTT. Its translation: CSARDPGYPAGVNQPQHF.

This clonotype was observed at least ten times. V gene TRBV5-8 combines with J gene TRBJ2-7; D might be TRBD1 (5 bases). Germline lookup yields CDR1 SGHTS and CDR2 YDEGEE. The CDR3 contains 14 residues. Trimming cost V 4 bases and J 0 bases, with 11 bases left between them. The CDR3 here is CASSLQDTSYEQYF. DNA of the CDR3: TGTGCCAGCAGCCTCCAGGACACCTCCTACGAGCAGTACTTC.

As to this clonotype: At one end, the junction sequence differs from germline, possibly due to a read error. V usage is TRBV7-7 and J usage is TRBJ1-5; D is unresolved. Germline CDR1 SSHAT, CDR2 FNYEAQ (reference sequence). The CDR3 runs to 15 residues. The CDR3 sequence: CASTGGLRSNQPQHF. The CDR3 coding sequence is TGTGCTAGCACGGGAGGCCTTCGCAGCAATCAGCCCCAGCATTTT.

This clonotype was recorded at least ten times. The chain joins TRBV11-3 to TRBJ1-1; 11 bases map to TRBD1. From germline, CDR1 is SGHNT and CDR2 YENEEA. The CDR3 is 15 amino acids. V trimming: 1 base; J trimming: 4 bases; junction bases outside the gene matches: 2. CDR3 protein: CASSLAGTGGTEAFF. In DNA, the CDR3 is TGTGCCAGCAGCTTAGCGGGGACAGGGGGCACTGAAGCTTTCTTT.

This clonotype is labeled medium-sized. This sequence joins TRBV2 and TRBJ2-5, with D unclear. The germline V gene encodes CDR1 SNHLY and CDR2 FYNNEI. The CDR3 sequence is 12 residues long. V lost 8 bases to trimming and J lost 5 bases, with 12 bases between them. The CDR3 DNA sequence: TGTGCCAGCGGAAGTCGGACGGAGACCCAGTACTTC. Translated: CASGSRTETQYF. Complete variable domain (other parts from reference TRBV2 and TRBJ2-5): EPEVTQTPSHQVTQMGQEVILRCVPISNHLYFYWYRQILGQKVEFLVSFYNNEISEKSEIFDDQFSVERPDGSNFTLKIRSTKLEDSAMYFCASGSRTETQYFGPGTRLLVL.

About this clonotype itself: At one of its ends the junction is not consistent with the germline gene, which may arise from a read error. The chain uses TRBV5-1 and TRBJ2-1; 14 bases match TRBD2. Germline V CDR1 and CDR2: SGHRS, YFSETQ. The CDR3 sequence is 15 residues long. The CDR3 sequence is CASSLEGLAGVGQFF. DNA for the CDR3: TGTGCCAGCAGCTTGGAGGGACTAGCGGGAGTTGGGCAGTTCTTC.

This chain joins TRBV7-6 and TRBJ2-2; the D gene is possibly TRBD1 (7 bases). The CDR3 spans 14 residues. Germline V gene lookup returns CDR1 SGHVS and CDR2 FNYEAQ. V was trimmed by 3 bases and J by 6 bases, leaving 11 bases between them. In DNA form, the CDR3 reads TGTGCCAGCAGCTTCTCAGGGGGGCCCGGGGAGCTGTTTTTT. It translates to CASSFSGGPGELFF.

This clonotype occurred a few times. A much larger clone sits a single nucleotide away, making a read error possible. The chain combines TRBV20-1 with TRBJ2-2; the D gene is possibly TRBD1 (5 bases). The V gene lost 2 bases and the J gene lost 6 bases, with 10 bases spanning the gap. CDR3 length: 13 residues. CDR1 is DFQATT and CDR2 is SNEGSKA in the germline V gene (reference sequence). The CDR3 loop is CSARPRGAGELFF. CDR3 sequence (DNA): TGCAGTGCTAGACCAAGGGGTGCCGGGGAGCTGTTTTTT.

Note on this clonotype: The junction does not match germline at one end; this may be a read error. The rearrangement uses TRBV6-6 and TRBJ1-1; 7 nucleotides line up with TRBD1. There are 15 residues in the CDR3. Germline CDR1 reads MNHNY; CDR2 reads SVGAGI (reference sequence). CDR3 amino acids: CASSDSGTDSLEACF. CDR3 nucleotides: TGTGCCAGCAGTGACTCCGGGACAGATTCCCTGGAAGCTTGCTTT.

Comments on this clonotype: A read error is likely, as this CDR3 ends without the conserved phenylalanine or tryptophan. The chain links TRBV20-1 to TRBJ2-7; the D is unclear. Trimming removed 4 bases from V and 5 bases from J, with 15 bases in between. This CDR3 is built from 13 residues. CDR1 and CDR2 from the germline V gene are DFQATT and SNEGSKA (reference sequence). This CDR3 is CSATPRISHEQYL. The CDR3 nucleotides read TGCAGTGCTACCCCGAGGATTTCCCACGAGCAGTACCTC.

V usage is TRBV11-3 and J usage is TRBJ2-5; D is possibly TRBD1 or TRBD2 (6 bases each). CDR3 length: 13 residues. The V end lost 6 bases, the J end lost 5 bases, and 13 bases lay between the germline ends. Germline CDR1 reads SGHNT; CDR2 reads YENEEA. The CDR3 bases are TGTGCCAGCAGGGGTTGGGGGGCGGAGACCCAGTACTTC. The encoded protein is CASRGWGAETQYF.

This clonotype was seen at least ten times. CDR3 region: CASSALNSNQPQHF. In DNA form, the CDR3 reads TGTGCCAGCAGTGCCCTTAATAGCAATCAGCCCCAGCATTTT. The V and J genes are TRBV2 and TRBJ1-5; no clear D. The CDR3 extends over 14 amino acids. CDR1 and CDR2 from the germline V gene are SNHLY and FYNNEI. V lost 4 bases and J 0 bases, leaving 7 bases between the germline ends.

In this sample, this clonotype turned up once. The chain recombines TRBV7-3 with TRBJ1-1; D is possibly TRBD1 (5 bases). Germline V gene sequence: CDR1 SGHTA, CDR2 FQGTGA. The CDR3 consists of 15 residues. V lost 5 bases and J lost 4, with 17 bases in between. The DNA of the CDR3 is TGTGCCAGCAGCGAAAAGGCGGGGAGGGGCACTGAAGCTTTCTTT. Its translation is CASSEKAGRGTEAFF.

On this clonotype itself: At one end, the junction sequence differs from germline, possibly due to a read error. The chain carries TRBV7-2 and TRBJ2-5, with TRBD1 as a possible D gene (5 bases). CDR1 and CDR2 (germline): SGHTA, FQGNSA. There are 15 residues in the CDR3. This chain's CDR3 is CASNLVASQGETQYF. In DNA, the CDR3 is TGTGCCAGCAACTTAGTGGCTAGTCAGGGCGAGACCCAGTACTTC. The full variable domain, rest sourced from reference TRBV7-2 and TRBJ2-5, is GAGVSQSPSNKVTEKGKDVELRCDPISGHTALYWYRQSLGQGLEFLIYFQGNSAPDKSGLPSDRFSAERTGGSVSTLTIQRTQQEDSAVYLCASNLVASQGETQYFGPGTRLLVL.

About this clonotype: A much larger clone differs by one base, so this may be a read error. The chain recombines TRBV10-3 with TRBJ2-3; 9 bases line up with TRBD2. The CDR3 totals 15 residues. With 5 bases clipped from V and 6 bases from J, the junction kept 9 bases outside the gene matches. The germline V gene encodes CDR1 ENHRY and CDR2 SYGVKD. The CDR3: CAISLPAGGHDTQYF. CDR3 coding DNA: TGTGCCATCAGTCTCCCAGCGGGGGGCCACGATACGCAGTATTTT.